This is a list of T cell receptor beta chains from one sample in a study of T cell responses to AZD1222 COVID-19 vaccine. The table came from immunoSEQ multiplex PCR; TCRdb's copy has only in-frame clones and leaves some out. This sample has 95,000 to 150,000 clones, with about 90% found just once. This specimen consisted of peripheral blood, obtained 28 days after the second AZD1222 dose. The receptor source for this set is an adult who received the AZD1222 COVID-19 vaccine. Both conserved end residues are part of each CDR3. The D gene is left open where the match is weak. Expanded clones get a size class; other rows say once, few or many, or leave the size out.

v_call	j_call	d_call	clone_size	cdr3_nt	cdr3_aa
TRBV14	TRBJ2-2	-	-	TGTGCCAGCAGCAGATCTAGGAACACCGGGGAGCTGTTTTTT	CASSRSRNTGELFF
TRBV6-6	TRBJ1-6	-	-	TGTGCCAGCAGCAATCCGGACGGCAGTATTAATTCACCCCTCCACTTT	CASSNPDGSINSPLHF
TRBV6-1	TRBJ1-4	-	-	TGTGCCAGCAGTGATTGGCATTTGAATGAAAAACTGTTTTTT	CASSDWHLNEKLFF
TRBV5-1	TRBJ1-4	TRBD1	-	TGCGCCAGCAGCTTGGCCTCCGGGACAGGTAGTGAAAAACTGTTTTTT	CASSLASGTGSEKLFF
TRBV7-9	TRBJ1-2	-	once	TGTGCCAGCAGCTTGAGCCAGTTGGAGATCTATGGCTACACCTTC	CASSLSQLEIYGYTF
TRBV6-5	TRBJ1-5	-	-	TGTGCCAGCTGCTTGGATAGCAATCAGCCCCAGCATTTT	CASCLDSNQPQHF
TRBV28	TRBJ2-2	TRBD1	-	TGTGCCAGCAGAACAGGGGGCCTTTTGGCCGGGGAGCTGTTTTTT	CASRTGGLLAGELFF
TRBV6-5	TRBJ1-6	-	-	TGTGCCAGCAGGATCCCCCCCTATAATTCACCCCTCCACTTT	CASRIPPYNSPLHF
TRBV9	TRBJ2-5	TRBD1	-	TGTGCCAGCAGCGGAGGGGCAGGGGGCCAGACCCAGTACTTC	CASSGGAGGQTQYF
TRBV7-9	TRBJ1-5	-	-	TGTGCCAGCAGCTTAGAGGGAGGGTACGGCAATCAGCCCCAGCATTTT	CASSLEGGYGNQPQHF
TRBV27	TRBJ2-4	-	-	TGTGCCAGCAGTTTATCTCAGGCTGCAGACATTCAGTACTTC	CASSLSQAADIQYF
TRBV3-1/TRBV3-2	TRBJ2-7	TRBD1	-	TGTGCCAGCAGCCAAGAAGGAGGGACAGGGAAGAACGAGCAGTACTTC	CASSQEGGTGKNEQYF
TRBV23-1	TRBJ2-1	TRBD2	-	TGCGCCAGCAGCCAGACTAGCGGGGACTACTACAATGAGCAGTTCTTC	CASSQTSGDYYNEQFF
TRBV24-1	TRBJ1-1	TRBD1	-	TGTGCCACCAGGCGGACAGGGACGAACACTGAAGCTTTCTTT	CATRRTGTNTEAFF
TRBV7-2	TRBJ2-3	-	-	TGTGCCAGCACCCCCCTTGGGCCAGATACGCAGTATTTT	CASTPLGPDTQYF
TRBV27	TRBJ1-4	TRBD1	-	TGTGCCAGCATTAATTTCGGGACAGGGGGAGAAAAACTGTTTTTT	CASINFGTGGEKLFF
TRBV10-3	TRBJ1-5	-	-	TGTGCCATCAGCCGGACAGAGAATAGCAATCAGCCCCAGCATTTT	CAISRTENSNQPQHF
TRBV12-1	TRBJ2-7	-	medium-sized	TGTGCCAGCAGCTTTTGGACAGGGTCCTACGAGCAGTACTTC	CASSFWTGSYEQYF
TRBV10-3	TRBJ2-1	-	-	TGTGCCATTGGTTTTTACAATGAGCAGTTCTTC	CAIGFYNEQFF
TRBV5-4	TRBJ1-2	-	-	TGTGCCAGCAGCACTGACAACTATGGCTACACCTTC	CASSTDNYGYTF